This T cell receptor beta chain was profiled in a study of blood T cell repertoires in COVID-19. Whole-study context: The United States, Italy and Spain provided the acute and convalescent COVID-19 samples.

The CDR3 totals 14 residues. The V gene's germline CDR1 is LGHDT and CDR2 YNNKEL (reference sequence). After removal of 1 base from V and 4 bases from J, the junction contained 0 bases not matched to a gene. Sequencing was performed with immunoSEQ multiplex PCR; in TCRdb, only in-frame clones are kept and a portion is missing. The sample consists of around 200,000 clones, less than 90% of them appearing once. Participant ages covered about 18 to 100 years across 25 or so US areas. The study assigned cohorts using participant-reported clinical history. The sequence was obtained from a woman in her twenties or thirties who had been exposed to COVID-19. J is TRBJ1-5 and V is TRBV3-1 (or the pseudogene TRBV3-2), with TRBD1 matching over 8 bases. The specimen sequenced was PBMCs or T cells enriched from blood (not recorded which). The CDR3 DNA reads as TGTGCCAGCAGCCAAGGACAGGGGAATCAGCCCCAGCATTTT. Protein: CASSQGQGNQPQHF.